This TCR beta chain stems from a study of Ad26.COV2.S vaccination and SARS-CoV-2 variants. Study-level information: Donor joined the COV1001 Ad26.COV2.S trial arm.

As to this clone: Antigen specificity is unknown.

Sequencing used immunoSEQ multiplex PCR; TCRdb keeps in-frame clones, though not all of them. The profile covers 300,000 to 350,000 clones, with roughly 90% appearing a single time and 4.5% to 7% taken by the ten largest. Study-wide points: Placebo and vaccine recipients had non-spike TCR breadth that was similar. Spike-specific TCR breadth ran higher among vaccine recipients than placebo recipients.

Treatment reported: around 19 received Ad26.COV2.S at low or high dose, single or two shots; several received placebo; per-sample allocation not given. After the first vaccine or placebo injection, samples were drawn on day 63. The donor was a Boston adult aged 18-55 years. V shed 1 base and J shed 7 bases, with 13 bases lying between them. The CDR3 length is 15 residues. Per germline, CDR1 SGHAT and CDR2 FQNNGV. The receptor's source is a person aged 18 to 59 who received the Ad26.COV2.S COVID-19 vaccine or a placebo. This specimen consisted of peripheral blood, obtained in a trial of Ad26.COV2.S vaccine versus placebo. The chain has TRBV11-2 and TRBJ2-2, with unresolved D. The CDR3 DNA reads TGTGCCAGCAGCTTAGGTGGGCAGTTTCGCGGGGAGCTGTTTTTT. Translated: CASSLGGQFRGELFF.